The entry below describes one TCR beta chain. Its antigen has not been determined. Base quality data are lacking; no much larger clone is found one base away. The sample is drawn from a study of blood T cells in healthy people across ages (dated by TCRdb to between 2015 and 2017). About the investigation overall: Template switching captured roughly one uniquely barcoded TCR beta cDNA molecule per two T cells in model experiments. To track age-related changes in TCR beta repertoire diversity, the study relied on deep sequencing normalized with unique cDNA molecular identifiers. The study analyzed two additional independent replicas of 1 million unique cDNA reads from the same blood draw for two donors, one aged 18 to 29 and one aged 80 or older. The donors were split into four age groups: young (average about 16 years), middle-aged (over 35), aged (around 67) and long-lived (over 75). To avoid experimental bias, donors of different ages were spread randomly across the sequencing lanes.

The donors were about 40 Caucasian individuals from Russia, aged 6 to 90 years, who were systemically healthy. Each donor gave approximately 10 milliliters of peripheral blood, collected into EDTA-treated Vacutainer tubes. PBMCs were isolated by Ficoll-Paque density-gradient centrifugation, with at least 6 million obtained per sample. Total RNA, at least 5 micrograms per sample, was extracted from PBMCs with Trizol reagent. For every donor, an aliquot of PBMCs went through flow cytometry to measure the percentages of naive CD45RAhigh/CD27high T cells. The paper as a whole reports these results and caveats: Compared with the aged group, the long-lived group had more naive CD4+ T cells, fewer expanded clones and increased TCR diversity, a pattern suggesting age selection. Since profiling was done on bulk unsorted PBMCs, naive and antigen-experienced compartments could not be conclusively compared. Observed TCR beta diversity per million T cells fell roughly linearly with age, and a significant reduction was already apparent by age around 40. The percentage of naive T cells measured by flow cytometry correlated strongly with observed TCR beta diversity. Because donor CMV infection status was unknown, age-related changes in expanded clonotypes were potentially confounded. Estimates of total diversity from one million sequenced T cells were regarded as lower bounds and underestimates.

Receptor amplification or capture employed 5' RACE. Sequencing instrument: Illumina HiSeq 2500. A second PCR of about 6 to 12 cycles was run with a J-beta primer mix and a sample-barcoded 5' primer. A unique molecular identifier was introduced onto each TCR beta cDNA molecule by a template-switch 5' adaptor carrying 12 random nucleotides. At least 2.5 million CDR3-containing paired-end reads were obtained from each sample. First-strand cDNA was synthesized from all RNA with the Mint cDNA synthesis kit, primed by a TRBC-specific oligonucleotide. Following uracil-DNA glycosylase treatment, all cDNA underwent a first 18-cycle PCR with the universal primers M1SS and BC2_uni_R. For the original study's pipeline: Normalization of each sample was performed by random selection of 1 million high-quality reads, each carrying a distinct molecular identifier. Reads with shared molecular identifiers were discarded instead of being binned into consensus sequences. MiTCR, with a Q25 quality threshold and the strictest error-elimination algorithm, was used for CDR3 identification, clonotype clustering and error correction. Lower-bound total TCR beta diversity was estimated with a nonparametric unseen species model using Euler transformation. Through fastp at Q25 and MiXCR, TCRdb rebuilt clones from the public reads, retaining in-frame beta chains. Identical CDR3 protein sequences are pooled into one entry, listed with their most common genes and DNA. These V and J calls derive from TCRdb rather than the authors' analysis. Within this sample are roughly 730,000 distinct CDR3 sequences, with around three fifths of them counted one time only. Clones ranked in the top ten supply around 25% of the sample.

The CDR3 covers 16 residues, taking in both the cysteine and the phenylalanine. The read is trimmed to its CDR3 DNA, 48 bases read in frame from base 1. V was cut back by 5 bases and J by 1 base, leaving a gap of 15 bases between them. The germline V gene gives CDR1 as SGHTA and CDR2 as FQGNSA. This TCR was recovered from a man in his forties in good health. Material: blood. The rearranged chain carries TRBV7-2 and TRBJ2-4; the D gene remains uncertain. The DNA reads TGTGCCAGCAGCCAATCAACCTCAGTGGCCAAAAACATTCAGTACTTC. Translated, this gives CASSQSTSVAKNIQYF.